This is a list of T cell receptor beta chains from one sample in a study of T cell repertoires in cytomegalovirus infection. TCRdb recomputed calls from the reads with MiXCR, one row per CDR3 protein. The sample carries 700,000 to 900,000 distinct CDR3 sequences, 25% to 30% recorded once. No antigen has been assigned to these receptors. The specimen was cultured CD8+ T cells from PBMCs, collected from culture after CMV antigen stimulation. The origin of the receptors is a human donor in good health (CMV status not recorded). Some clones in this sample may be carry-over from other donors' samples. The CDR3 runs from the conserved cysteine through the conserved F or W. The order of the fields is D gene, J gene, clone size, V gene, CDR3 DNA, CDR3 protein. A D gene is named only where the DNA matches it firmly. Size is omitted from some rows. Given values are once, few, many or a class for expanded clones.

TRBD2,TRBJ2-7,few,TRBV5-1,TGCGCCAGCAGCTGGACTAGCGGGGGCCTGAGAGACTTC,CASSWTSGGLRDF
TRBD1,TRBJ2-7,.,TRBV4-2,TGTGCCAGCAGCCAAGCGCAGACAGGGACCTACGAGCAGTACTTC,CASSQAQTGTYEQYF
TRBD1,TRBJ1-1,.,TRBV19,TGTGCCAGTAGTGTCCGTGGGACAGGGCCTGGTGAAGCTTTCTTT,CASSVRGTGPGEAFF
TRBD2,TRBJ2-1,few,TRBV6-8,TGTGCCAGCAGTTACACTAGCGGGGGACCCTACAATGAGCAGTTCTTC,CASSYTSGGPYNEQFF
.,TRBJ2-6,many,TRBV7-2,TGTGCCAGCAGCTTAGCCGTCAGGATTTACTCTGGGGCCAACGTCCTGACTTTC,CASSLAVRIYSGANVLTF
.,TRBJ2-7,.,TRBV7-4,TGTGCCAGCAGCTTAAGTGTGGACAGTTCCTACGAGCAGTACTTC,CASSLSVDSSYEQYF
TRBD2,TRBJ2-1,few,TRBV20-1,TGCAGTGCTACTAGCGGGGGGGCAGGAAATGAGCAGTTCTTC,CSATSGGAGNEQFF
.,TRBJ2-1,few,TRBV6-5,TGTGCCAGCAGATCCTCGGCAGGGGTTAACAATGAGCAGTTCTTC,CASRSSAGVNNEQFF
TRBD1,TRBJ2-2,.,TRBV14,TGTGCCAGCAGCCAATGGGACAGGGCAGCCGAGGAGCTGTTTTTT,CASSQWDRAAEELFF
.,TRBJ2-2,.,TRBV25-1,TGTGCCAGCCAAACGGGACTGAACACCGGGGAGCTGTTTTTT,CASQTGLNTGELFF
TRBD1,TRBJ2-7,.,TRBV7-9,TGTGCCAGCAGCTTAGAAGTGCAGGGGGCGTACGAGCAGTACTTC,CASSLEVQGAYEQYF